This T cell receptor beta chain comes out of a study of cytomegalovirus exposure and HLA in healthy donors. The study, taken as a whole, reports: Researchers reported that a few CMV-associated chains were confirmed in vitro as CMV antigen-specific. Per published accounts, TCR beta sequences correctly predicted the HLA-A and HLA-B alleles of most subjects. In a later analysis, TCR beta V- and J-gene trimming showed a link to a missense DCLRE1C variant.

Vbeta (60) and Jbeta (13) primers were used in the PCR. Produced via immunoSEQ multiplex PCR; TCRdb's table is partial and in-frame only. Of under 35,000 clones detected, about 60% appear once; the ten largest clones hold about a fifth. Points on this clone: Its antigen is not known.

The specimen was PBMCs. The receptor was derived from a man between 45 and 60 years old in good health and CMV-seropositive.

The CDR3 region is CASSYQQSSNYGYTF. The CDR3 DNA sequence: TGTGCCAGCAGCTATCAACAGAGCAGCAACTATGGCTACACCTTC. V usage is TRBV7-2 and J usage is TRBJ1-2; D is unresolved. This CDR3 contains 15 residues. V was clipped by 4 bases and J by 2 bases, with 14 bases between them. The V gene's germline CDR1 is SGHTA and CDR2 FQGNSA. The full variable domain, rest sourced from reference TRBV7-2 and TRBJ1-2, is GAGVSQSPSNKVTEKGKDVELRCDPISGHTALYWYRQSLGQGLEFLIYFQGNSAPDKSGLPSDRFSAERTGGSVSTLTIQRTQQEDSAVYLCASSYQQSSNYGYTFGSGTRLTVV.